The T cell receptor beta chain described here comes from a study of OX40 agonist ivuxolimab in advanced cancers. Findings of the study overall: Average numbers of expanded clones were greater in CD8+ T cells than in CD4+.

Of note for this clone: Its antigen remains unknown.

TCRdb keeps only in-frame clones here, not all; method: immunoSEQ multiplex PCR. The sample yields 45,000 to 60,000 clones, 75% to 90% seen once. Trimming shortened V by 1 base and J by 1 base, and 10 bases separated the two germline ends. CDR3 length equals 15 residues. Germline V gene data show CDR1 as SGHTA and CDR2 as FQGTGA. This TCR came from an adult with an advanced solid tumor such as melanoma, head and neck, liver or kidney cancer. The rearrangement joins TRBV7-3 to TRBJ1-1; D may be TRBD1 (5 bases). This sample comprised CD4+ or CD8+ T cells sorted from blood, obtained in a trial of the OX40 agonist ivuxolimab. The CDR3 here is CASSLMPGSNTEAFF. The CDR3, as DNA: TGTGCCAGCAGCTTAATGCCAGGGTCGAACACTGAAGCTTTCTTT.